The text below deals with one T cell receptor beta chain. What it binds is not known. Each CDR3 protein gets one entry after TCRdb re-called the reads with MiXCR. The sample comprises 110,000 to 150,000 distinct CDR3 sequences, more than 30% of which are singletons, and about 50% rests with the top ten. CDR3 length: 14 residues. The V and J ends lost 1 base and 0 bases respectively, with 7 bases between them. The germline V gene encodes CDR1 DFQATT and CDR2 SNEGSKA (reference sequence). This record comes from a study of T cell repertoires in cytomegalovirus infection. Study-level information: Based on public TCR beta signatures, there were indications of CMV infection and of a matching HLA type.

This sequence originates from a human donor in good health (CMV status not recorded). Some clones in this sample may be carry-over from other donors' samples. This rearrangement joins TRBV20-1 to TRBJ1-5, with D unresolved. The sequences come from CD8+ T cells from cultured PBMCs, collected from culture after CMV antigen stimulation. DNA for the CDR3: TGCAGTGCTAGAGCCCCGGATAGCAATCAGCCCCAGCATTTT. Its protein product is CSARAPDSNQPQHF.